The T cell receptor beta chain described here comes from a study of blood T cell repertoires in COVID-19. The CDR3 runs to 18 residues. Profiled with immunoSEQ multiplex PCR; TCRdb holds only in-frame clones, not every one. The data show a few thousand clones, with over 75% seen just once and around an eighth held by the top ten. As regards this clone: A read error may account for a junction end that differs from germline.

This receptor was obtained from a man between 65 and 85 years old with active COVID-19. The sequenced sample was peripheral blood. This chain links TRBV7-1 with TRBJ2-6; D might be TRBD1 (5 bases). Being an ORF, TRBV7-1 has a function that is uncertain. The CDR3: CASSTPPHEDKVGQRPDF. The CDR3 DNA is TGTGCCAGCAGCACGCCTCCTCACGAGGACAAAGTCGGCCAACGTCCTGACTTT.